The 29 T cell receptor beta chains in this list originate from one sample, sequenced in a study of cytomegalovirus exposure and HLA in healthy donors. The PCR employed 60 Vbeta primers together with 13 Jbeta primers. TCRdb keeps only in-frame clones here, not all; method: immunoSEQ multiplex PCR. In the table there are 110,000 or so clones, 70% to 85% of which are singletons. Specimen: PBMCs. The source of these receptors is a woman aged 35 to 49 in good health and CMV-seropositive.

This clone was counted between two and nine times. V gene TRBV27 combines with J gene TRBJ2-3; 7 bases align to TRBD1. V shed 3 bases, J shed 0 bases, and the junction held 6 bases outside the gene matches. Per the germline V gene, CDR1 is MNHEY and CDR2 is SMNVEV (reference sequence). CDR3 length equals 16 residues. In nucleotides, the CDR3 is TGTGCCAGCAGTTTTCTAGGGGGCGCAAGCACAGATACGCAGTATTTT. Translating gives CASSFLGGASTDTQYF.

This chain connects TRBV19 to TRBJ2-7; a possible D gene is TRBD2 (6 bases). Trimming took 2 bases from V and 1 from J, leaving 6 bases between them. Germline values: CDR1 LNHDA, CDR2 SQIVND (reference sequence). The CDR3 totals 13 residues. The chain's CDR3 is CASSIRESYEQYF. CDR3 nucleotides: TGTGCCAGTAGTATACGGGAGTCCTACGAGCAGTACTTC.

In DNA form, the CDR3 reads TGTGCCAGCAGTTTCCGGGACTTATATAATTCACCCCTCCACTTT. It yields the protein CASSFRDLYNSPLHF. The chain joins TRBV28 to TRBJ1-6, with D perhaps matching TRBD1 (5 bases). The CDR3 contains 15 residues. CDR1 and CDR2 from the germline V gene are MDHEN and SYDVKM. With 3 bases removed from V and 4 bases from J, the gap between germline ends came to 10 bases.

CDR3 sequence: CASSSMASGGSTGELFF. As DNA, the CDR3 is TGTGCCAGCAGCTCAATGGCTAGCGGGGGGTCCACCGGGGAGCTGTTTTTT. The chain has TRBV7-2 and TRBJ2-2; 11 bases are shared with TRBD2. V lost 4 bases, J lost 4 bases, and 8 bases stayed unmatched. Germline values: CDR1 SGHTA, CDR2 FQGNSA. The length of the CDR3 is 17 residues.

The V gene is TRBV7-8, the J gene TRBJ2-3; no clear D gene. V was pared by 1 base and J by 1 base, with 6 bases between. This CDR3 comprises 14 residues. In germline, CDR1 is SGHVS, CDR2 FQNEAQ. CDR3 protein: CASSLVSGTDTQYF. The CDR3 nucleotides are TGTGCCAGCAGCTTAGTATCCGGCACAGATACGCAGTATTTT.

This clone was recorded only once. The chain has TRBV5-8 and TRBJ2-2; D may be TRBD1 (5 bases). CDR3 length equals 15 residues. Germline V gene lookup returns CDR1 SGHTS and CDR2 YDEGEE. Trimming cost V 0 bases and J 3 bases, with 9 bases left between them. This CDR3 is CASSLGTGHTGELFF. CDR3 DNA: TGTGCCAGCAGCTTGGGTACAGGCCACACCGGGGAGCTGTTTTTT.

The chain combines TRBV30 with TRBJ1-3; 9 bases agree with TRBD1. The CDR3 is 16 residues long. V dropped 4 bases and J dropped 0; count of bases not matched to a gene: 7. Germline V gene data show CDR1 as GTSNPN and CDR2 as SVGIG (reference sequence). CDR3 loop: CAWTRDRATSGNTIYF. The CDR3 DNA follows: TGTGCCTGGACCCGGGACAGGGCTACCTCTGGAAACACCATATATTTT.

This clone appeared once. V and J are TRBV9 and TRBJ2-1, with D hard to call. CDR3 length equals 12 residues. CDR1 and CDR2 (germline): SGDLS, YYNGEE. Trimming removed 0 bases at V and 7 bases at J, with 5 bases between. The CDR3 loop is CASSVGVNEQFF. The DNA of the CDR3 is TGTGCCAGCAGCGTAGGAGTAAATGAGCAGTTCTTC.

As to this clone: An end of the junction does not agree with germline; a read error may underlie this. The gene calls are TRBV7-9 and TRBJ2-7; TRBD2 matches at 10 bases. The CDR3 contains 15 residues. Per germline, CDR1 SEHNR and CDR2 FQNEAQ (reference sequence). CDR3 DNA: TGTTCCAGCAGCTGGAGCGGGGGGGCCGGCTACGAGCAGTACTTC. It specifies CSSSWSGGAGYEQYF. The full variable domain, rest sourced from reference TRBV7-9 and TRBJ2-7, is DTGVSQNPRHKITKRGQNVTFRCDPISEHNRLYWYRQTLGQGPEFLTYFQNEAQLEKSRLLSDRFSAERPKGSFSTLEIQRTEQGDSAMYLCSSSWSGGAGYEQYFGPGTRLTVT.

V is TRBV27 and J is TRBJ2-7, with D perhaps matching TRBD1 (5 bases). In germline, CDR1 is MNHEY, CDR2 SMNVEV (reference sequence). This CDR3 is built from 13 residues. V gave up 5 bases and J gave up 10 bases, with 18 bases separating them. Here the CDR3 reads CASSVNLQGHQYF. CDR3 nucleotides: TGTGCCAGCAGTGTAAACCTCCAGGGTCACCAGTACTTC.

The sample holds one count of this clone. The chain carries TRBV19 and TRBJ1-5; D unclear. Between the trimmed V and J ends, which lost 5 bases and 0 bases, there was a span of 11 bases. From germline, CDR1 is LNHDA and CDR2 SQIVND (reference sequence). This CDR3 region has 15 residues. The DNA for the CDR3 is TGTGCCAGTAGTGGCGAGGAGTATAGCAATCAGCCCCAGCATTTT. Protein: CASSGEEYSNQPQHF.

As concerns this clone: Other DNA variants within this sample encode the same CDR3. V gene TRBV5-6 combines with J gene TRBJ2-1; 11 nucleotides align to TRBD2. This CDR3 region has 16 residues. The germline V gene encodes CDR1 SGHDT and CDR2 YYEEEE. The J segment lost 3 bases and the V segment lost 0 bases, leaving 2 bases of the junction unmatched. CDR3 region: CASSLAGTSGYNEQFF. In DNA form, the CDR3 reads TGTGCCAGCAGCTTGGCCGGGACTAGCGGCTACAATGAGCAGTTCTTC.

This clone came up a few times. This chain links TRBV7-6 with TRBJ1-3; no firm D call. V was cut by 2 bases and J by 1 base, with 12 bases left in between. Germline V gene sequence: CDR1 SGHVS, CDR2 FNYEAQ. The CDR3 covers 16 residues. CDR3 loop: CASSLTALNSGNTIYF. Written as DNA, the CDR3 is TGTGCCAGCAGCTTAACAGCCCTTAATTCTGGAAACACCATATATTTT.

This chain uses TRBV7-3 with TRBJ1-1; 9 bases agree with TRBD1. CDR1 and CDR2 (germline): SGHTA, FQGTGA. This CDR3 has 13 amino acids. J gave up 8 bases and V 5 bases, and 6 bases lay outside the gene matches. The CDR3 sequence is CASSPTGGDEAFF. The CDR3 coding sequence is TGTGCCAGCAGCCCCACAGGGGGCGACGAAGCTTTCTTT.

The J gene is TRBJ1-6, the V gene TRBV15; TRBD1 is a possible D gene (5 bases). Trimming took 0 bases from V and 8 from J, leaving 17 bases between them. Germline V lookup: CDR1 LNHNV, CDR2 YYDKDF (reference sequence). The CDR3 has 17 amino acids. The CDR3 sequence: CATSRDPLGRDYSPLHF. The CDR3, as DNA: TGTGCCACCAGCAGAGATCCATTGGGCAGGGACTATTCACCCCTCCACTTT.

This clone has only one observation. V usage is TRBV18 and J usage is TRBJ1-5, with D possibly being TRBD1 (6 bases). Germline V gives CDR1 KGHSH, CDR2 LQKENI. The V end lost 2 bases, the J end lost 5 bases, and 7 bases lay between the germline ends. The CDR3 has 13 amino acids. Here the CDR3 reads CASSPTGYQPQHF. In DNA form, the CDR3 reads TGTGCCAGCTCACCAACAGGGTATCAGCCCCAGCATTTT.

The gene calls are TRBV18 and TRBJ2-2, with 8 bases identical to TRBD2. V shed 3 bases and J 0 bases; nucleotides not matched to a gene: 9. Germline CDR1 and CDR2: KGHSH and LQKENI. CDR3 size: 18 residues. As DNA, the CDR3 is TGTGCCAGCTCACCGCTTCGGGAGGGCCATCCGAACACCGGGGAGCTGTTTTTT. Its protein product is CASSPLREGHPNTGELFF. The full variable domain, in which reference TRBV18 and TRBJ2-2 provide the parts outside the CDR3, is NAGVMQNPRHLVRRRGQEARLRCSPMKGHSHVYWYRQLPEEGLKFMVYLQKENIIDESGMPKERFSAEFPKEGPSILRIQQVVRGDSAAYFCASSPLREGHPNTGELFFGEGSRLTVL.

The rearrangement joins TRBV5-1 to TRBJ1-6; TRBD1 matches at 11 bases. This CDR3 is 14 amino acids long. The trim removed 4 bases at V and 9 bases at J, leaving 3 bases unmatched. Germline V gene sequence: CDR1 SGHRS, CDR2 YFSETQ. The CDR3 nucleotides are TGCGCCAGCAGCCATGGACAGGGGGCTTCACCCCTCCACTTT. Its protein is CASSHGQGASPLHF.

In its sample, this clone was seen a few times. The chain has TRBV30 and TRBJ2-1; tentatively, D is TRBD2 (6 bases). This CDR3 is 11 amino acids long. Per the germline V gene, CDR1 is GTSNPN and CDR2 is SVGIG (reference sequence). Trimming pared 5 bases from V and 12 bases from J, leaving 14 bases between. CDR3 in DNA: TGTGCCTGGGGAGGGCTCAGTGGGCAGTTCTTC. This sequence encodes CAWGGLSGQFF.

V gene TRBV9 combines with J gene TRBJ2-2; D is undetermined. Per germline, CDR1 SGDLS and CDR2 YYNGEE. The V end lost 1 base, the J end lost 1 base, and 8 bases lay between the germline ends. This CDR3 has 15 residues. The CDR3 sequence is CASSVSVLNTGELFF. DNA for the CDR3: TGTGCCAGCAGCGTATCGGTACTGAACACCGGGGAGCTGTTTTTT. Based on the CDR3 plus reference TRBV9 and TRBJ2-2, the full variable domain is DSGVTQTPKHLITATGQRVTLRCSPRSGDLSVYWYQQSLDQGLQFLIQYYNGEERAKGNILERFSAQQFPDLHSELNLSSLELGDSALYFCASSVSVLNTGELFFGEGSRLTVL.

The chain carries TRBV27 and TRBJ2-3, with D perhaps matching TRBD2 (5 bases). V lost 2 bases, J lost 8 bases, and 8 bases lay in between. The germline gives CDR1 MNHEY, CDR2 SMNVEV (reference sequence). The CDR3 is 12 residues long. The CDR3 spells CASSLAEGTQYF. DNA for the CDR3: TGTGCCAGCAGTTTAGCCGAGGGTACGCAGTATTTT.

The chain has TRBV2 and TRBJ2-7, with D uncertain. The CDR3 has 12 residues. Germline-derived CDR1 and CDR2 are SNHLY and FYNNEI. V lost 6 bases to trimming and J lost 5 bases, with 11 bases between them. The CDR3 reads CASSLTRNEQYF. CDR3 sequence (DNA): TGTGCCAGCAGCTTGACTCGTAACGAGCAGTACTTC.

The rearrangement joins TRBV19 to TRBJ1-1; 8 nucleotides agree with TRBD1. This CDR3 is built from 14 residues. Losses at the gene ends were 5 bases for V and 4 bases for J; bases not matched to a gene: 6. CDR1 and CDR2 (germline): LNHDA, SQIVND (reference sequence). CDR3 region: CASSEDRAATEAFF. CDR3 bases: TGTGCCAGTAGTGAGGACAGGGCAGCCACTGAAGCTTTCTTT.

The chain couples TRBV6-1 to TRBJ2-1; 9 bases agree with TRBD2. CDR1 is MNHNS, CDR2 SASEGT, per germline. The CDR3 length is 17 residues. The V gene end was trimmed by 2 bases and the J gene end by 2 bases; junction bases not matched to a gene: 7. The CDR3 protein is CASSERGLAYAYNEQFF. Here the CDR3 DNA reads TGTGCCAGCAGTGAACGAGGACTAGCGTACGCCTACAATGAGCAGTTCTTC.

The sample holds a few counts of this clone. The chain couples TRBV30 to TRBJ2-1; no clear D. Germline V gene sequence: CDR1 GTSNPN, CDR2 SVGIG (reference sequence). Deletions cut 3 bases from V and 10 bases from J, with 10 bases between. The CDR3 contains 11 residues. The CDR3 sequence: CAWSHYFEQFF. The CDR3 region has the DNA TGTGCCTGGAGCCATTACTTCGAGCAGTTCTTC.

The genes are TRBV6-5 and TRBJ1-1, with D possibly TRBD1 on 5 matching bases. The CDR3 is 13 amino acids. CDR1 MNHEY and CDR2 SVGAGI come from the germline V gene. Trimming removed 5 bases from V and 4 bases from J, with 11 bases in between. CDR3 loop: CASSKTGVTEAFF. Written as DNA, the CDR3 is TGTGCCAGCAGTAAAACAGGAGTCACTGAAGCTTTCTTT.

The CDR3 nucleotides are TGTGCCAGCAGCTTAGCCGACAGGGGACGTAGCTCTGGAAACACCATATATTTT. Protein product: CASSLADRGRSSGNTIYF. The chain combines TRBV7-9 with TRBJ1-3; 8 bases line up with TRBD1. From germline, CDR1 is SEHNR and CDR2 FQNEAQ (reference sequence). V trimming: 0 bases; J trimming: 0 bases; junction bases outside the gene matches: 7. The CDR3 has 18 residues.

V usage is TRBV6-6 and J usage is TRBJ2-1, with D possibly being TRBD1 (5 bases). This CDR3 region has 14 residues. Trimming shortened V by 7 bases and J by 7 bases, and 17 bases separated the two germline ends. Germline loops: CDR1 MNHNY, CDR2 SVGAGI (reference sequence). This CDR3 is CASTPYPGHNEQFF. Written as DNA, the CDR3 is TGTGCCAGCACCCCCTACCCCGGACATAATGAGCAGTTCTTC.

The chain is built from TRBV7-9 and TRBJ2-6; TRBD1 matches at 12 bases. Germline V CDR1 and CDR2: SEHNR, FQNEAQ (reference sequence). CDR3 length: 18 residues. After removal of 4 bases from V and 3 bases from J, the junction contained 7 bases not matched to a gene. The chain's CDR3 is CASSYGTGGRGGANVLTF. The CDR3 DNA follows: TGTGCCAGCAGCTACGGGACAGGGGGCAGAGGTGGGGCCAACGTCCTGACTTTC.